This is a list of T cell receptor beta chains from one sample in a study of blood T cell repertoires in COVID-19. Generated by immunoSEQ multiplex PCR, the TCRdb table keeps only in-frame clones and is missing some. This sample has 140,000 or so clones; around nine tenths occur once, and the top ten carry about 1.5%. Sequenced material: peripheral blood. These receptors were collected from a woman between 45 and 65 years old with acute or convalescent COVID-19. CDR3s include the opening cysteine and the closing phenylalanine or tryptophan. The D gene is left open where the match is weak. Clone size is given for some rows only: seen once, a few or many times, or a class if the clone is expanded.

clone size: once
J gene: TRBJ1-2
V gene: TRBV12-3/TRBV12-4
CDR3 length: 13
D gene: .
CDR3 DNA: TGTGCCAGCAACCGGGACTCCAACTATGGCTACACCTTC
CDR3 protein: CASNRDSNYGYTF

clone size: once
J gene: TRBJ2-1
V gene: TRBV6-5
CDR3 length: 14
D gene: .
CDR3 DNA: TGTGCCAGCCGGAAGCAGGGCGGTTCTAATGAGCAGTTCTTC
CDR3 protein: CASRKQGGSNEQFF

clone size: .
J gene: TRBJ2-2
V gene: TRBV5-1
CDR3 length: 17
D gene: TRBD2
CDR3 DNA: TGCGCCAGCAGCTTGCCCGGGACTAGCGGAAACACCGGGGAGCTGTTTTTT
CDR3 protein: CASSLPGTSGNTGELFF

clone size: .
J gene: TRBJ1-2
V gene: TRBV28
CDR3 length: 13
D gene: .
CDR3 DNA: TGTGCCAGCAGTTTAAGGGGTTTCGGCGGCTACACCTTC
CDR3 protein: CASSLRGFGGYTF

clone size: .
J gene: TRBJ2-2
V gene: TRBV9
CDR3 length: 14
D gene: .
CDR3 DNA: TGTGCCAGCAGCGTAGCTACAGTTGCCGGGGAGCTGTTTTTT
CDR3 protein: CASSVATVAGELFF

clone size: .
J gene: TRBJ2-1
V gene: TRBV7-3
CDR3 length: 13
D gene: TRBD1
CDR3 DNA: TGTGCCAGCAGTTTCCAGGGGGTCAATGAGCAGTTCTTC
CDR3 protein: CASSFQGVNEQFF

clone size: .
J gene: TRBJ1-5
V gene: TRBV6-5
CDR3 length: 12
D gene: .
CDR3 DNA: TGTGCCAGCAGTCAGTATAATCAGCCCCAGCATTTT
CDR3 protein: CASSQYNQPQHF

clone size: .
J gene: TRBJ1-3
V gene: TRBV7-8
CDR3 length: 17
D gene: .
CDR3 DNA: TGTGCCAGCAGCTTAGCAGGCAGGCTTAGCTCTGGAAACACCATATATTTT
CDR3 protein: CASSLAGRLSSGNTIYF

clone size: .
J gene: TRBJ1-4
V gene: TRBV18
CDR3 length: 16
D gene: TRBD1
CDR3 DNA: TGTGCCAGCTCTAACACCGTTCGGGACAGCAATGAAAAACTGTTTTTT
CDR3 protein: CASSNTVRDSNEKLFF

clone size: .
J gene: TRBJ2-7
V gene: TRBV6-1
CDR3 length: 14
D gene: .
CDR3 DNA: TGTGCCAGCAGTGAATCGGCAGGGTCGTACGAGCAGTACTTC
CDR3 protein: CASSESAGSYEQYF

clone size: .
J gene: TRBJ2-5
V gene: TRBV10-3
CDR3 length: 15
D gene: .
CDR3 DNA: TGTGCCACGGGAGAGGCTAGCAGATACCAAGAGACCCAGTACTTC
CDR3 protein: CATGEASRYQETQYF

clone size: .
J gene: TRBJ2-3
V gene: TRBV5-1
CDR3 length: 16
D gene: TRBD2
CDR3 DNA: TGCGCCAGCAGCCCCGGACTAGTGGGCCTCGCAGATACGCAGTATTTT
CDR3 protein: CASSPGLVGLADTQYF

clone size: .
J gene: TRBJ2-7
V gene: TRBV5-6
CDR3 length: 14
D gene: TRBD1
CDR3 DNA: TGTGCCAGCAGCTGGGACAGGGTAGATTACGAGCAGTACTTC
CDR3 protein: CASSWDRVDYEQYF

clone size: .
J gene: TRBJ1-6
V gene: TRBV4-2
CDR3 length: 15
D gene: TRBD1
CDR3 DNA: TGTGCCAGCAGCCCAGGGACAGGGGTTTATTCACCCCTCCACTTT
CDR3 protein: CASSPGTGVYSPLHF

clone size: .
J gene: TRBJ1-3
V gene: TRBV2
CDR3 length: 14
D gene: TRBD1
CDR3 DNA: TGTGCCAGCAGTGTACAGGGGCAAGGAAACACCATATATTTT
CDR3 protein: CASSVQGQGNTIYF

clone size: .
J gene: TRBJ1-6
V gene: TRBV30
CDR3 length: 13
D gene: .
CDR3 DNA: TGTGCCTGGAGTGATCAGGGGAATTCACCCCTCCACTTT
CDR3 protein: CAWSDQGNSPLHF

clone size: .
J gene: TRBJ2-1
V gene: TRBV12-3/TRBV12-4
CDR3 length: 12
D gene: .
CDR3 DNA: TGTGCCAGCAGTTTAGGACAGGATGAGCAGTTCTTC
CDR3 protein: CASSLGQDEQFF

clone size: .
J gene: TRBJ2-7
V gene: TRBV7-2
CDR3 length: 14
D gene: TRBD2
CDR3 DNA: TGTGCCAGCAGCTCGCGACTAGCGGGAGCCGAGCAGTACTTC
CDR3 protein: CASSSRLAGAEQYF

clone size: .
J gene: TRBJ2-3
V gene: TRBV5-1
CDR3 length: 16
D gene: TRBD1
CDR3 DNA: TGCGCCAGCAGCCAAGGGGGACAGAGGACTACAGATACGCAGTATTTT
CDR3 protein: CASSQGGQRTTDTQYF

clone size: .
J gene: TRBJ1-1
V gene: TRBV11-1
CDR3 length: 13
D gene: .
CDR3 DNA: TGTGCCAGCAGCTTACGAGGTTACGCTGAAGCTTTCTTT
CDR3 protein: CASSLRGYAEAFF

clone size: .
J gene: TRBJ1-6
V gene: TRBV19
CDR3 length: 19
D gene: .
CDR3 DNA: TGTGCCAGTACCCCCACAGGAGAATGGATGGTGTCCTATAATTCACCCCTCCACTTT
CDR3 protein: CASTPTGEWMVSYNSPLHF

clone size: .
J gene: TRBJ2-2
V gene: TRBV4-2
CDR3 length: 15
D gene: .
CDR3 DNA: TGTGCCAGCAGCCCGGGTCAAGGTTCTGCCGGGGAGCTGTTTTTT
CDR3 protein: CASSPGQGSAGELFF

clone size: .
J gene: TRBJ1-2
V gene: TRBV27
CDR3 length: 14
D gene: .
CDR3 DNA: TGTGCCAGCAGTTTAAGTGGGACACTCTATGGCTACACCTTC
CDR3 protein: CASSLSGTLYGYTF

clone size: .
J gene: TRBJ2-1
V gene: TRBV5-4
CDR3 length: 16
D gene: .
CDR3 DNA: TGTGCCAGCAGTCCATCAGGAGGTTTAGGTAACAATGAGCAGTTCTTC
CDR3 protein: CASSPSGGLGNNEQFF

clone size: .
J gene: TRBJ1-2
V gene: TRBV27
CDR3 length: 13
D gene: .
CDR3 DNA: TGTGCCAGCAGTTCCCATCGACAGTATGGCTACACCTTC
CDR3 protein: CASSSHRQYGYTF

clone size: once
J gene: TRBJ2-1
V gene: TRBV27
CDR3 length: 17
D gene: TRBD1
CDR3 DNA: TGTGCCAGCAAACCATGGACAGGGGGAGGCGGGGGCAATGAGCAGTTCTTC
CDR3 protein: CASKPWTGGGGGNEQFF

clone size: once
J gene: TRBJ2-3
V gene: TRBV7-2
CDR3 length: 14
D gene: .
CDR3 DNA: TGTGCCAGCAGCTTCTTTAGCGGCACAGATACGCAGTATTTT
CDR3 protein: CASSFFSGTDTQYF

clone size: .
J gene: TRBJ1-1
V gene: TRBV14
CDR3 length: 12
D gene: .
CDR3 DNA: TGTGCCAGCAGCCCCGGTCGTACTGAAGCTTTCTTT
CDR3 protein: CASSPGRTEAFF

clone size: .
J gene: TRBJ2-3
V gene: TRBV4-1
CDR3 length: 18
D gene: TRBD2
CDR3 DNA: TGCGCCAGCAGCCAAGAATTTCGGACTAGCGGGGACACAGATACGCAGTATTTT
CDR3 protein: CASSQEFRTSGDTDTQYF

clone size: .
J gene: TRBJ2-7
V gene: TRBV5-6
CDR3 length: 16
D gene: TRBD1
CDR3 DNA: TGTGCCAGCAGCCCGGAGACCGGACAGGGCTCCTACGAGCAGTACTTC
CDR3 protein: CASSPETGQGSYEQYF

clone size: .
J gene: TRBJ2-3
V gene: TRBV9
CDR3 length: 16
D gene: TRBD2
CDR3 DNA: TGTGCCAGCAGCCCCAGTCCAACTAGCGGCGGAGATACGCAGTATTTT
CDR3 protein: CASSPSPTSGGDTQYF

clone size: .
J gene: TRBJ2-1
V gene: TRBV24-1
CDR3 length: 13
D gene: TRBD1
CDR3 DNA: TGTGCCACCAGTGACCCCGACAGGGTTGAGCAGTTCTTC
CDR3 protein: CATSDPDRVEQFF

clone size: .
J gene: TRBJ1-2
V gene: TRBV18
CDR3 length: 13
D gene: .
CDR3 DNA: TGTGCCAGCTCACCCCAAACTAGGAATGGCTACACCTTC
CDR3 protein: CASSPQTRNGYTF

clone size: .
J gene: TRBJ1-6
V gene: TRBV6-5
CDR3 length: 14
D gene: .
CDR3 DNA: TGTGCCAGCAGTTACTCGGTCAGTAATTCACCCCTCCACTTT
CDR3 protein: CASSYSVSNSPLHF

clone size: .
J gene: TRBJ1-3
V gene: TRBV3-1/TRBV3-2
CDR3 length: 19
D gene: .
CDR3 DNA: TGTGCCAGCAGCCAGCCGGGGGGGCAGAGAAGCCGCTCTGGAAACACCATATATTTT
CDR3 protein: CASSQPGGQRSRSGNTIYF